Described below is a single T cell receptor beta chain sequence and its context. The data stem from a study of technical replicates of blood from a handful of donors. Sequenced by immunoSEQ multiplex PCR; TCRdb stores in-frame clones only, minus some. The sample carries under 70,000 clones, about 90% recorded once. The TCR originated in a human donor in good health. The sequenced sample was T cells isolated from PBMCs.

The DNA for the CDR3 is TGTGCCAGCAGTTATGAGGACAGGGGTGACACCATATATTTT. Translated: CASSYEDRGDTIYF. V usage is TRBV6-6 and J usage is TRBJ1-3; 9 bases line up with TRBD1. There are 14 residues in the CDR3. Trimming cost V 3 bases and J 8 bases; bases outside gene matches: 5. Germline V gene lookup returns CDR1 MNHNY and CDR2 SVGAGI (reference sequence).